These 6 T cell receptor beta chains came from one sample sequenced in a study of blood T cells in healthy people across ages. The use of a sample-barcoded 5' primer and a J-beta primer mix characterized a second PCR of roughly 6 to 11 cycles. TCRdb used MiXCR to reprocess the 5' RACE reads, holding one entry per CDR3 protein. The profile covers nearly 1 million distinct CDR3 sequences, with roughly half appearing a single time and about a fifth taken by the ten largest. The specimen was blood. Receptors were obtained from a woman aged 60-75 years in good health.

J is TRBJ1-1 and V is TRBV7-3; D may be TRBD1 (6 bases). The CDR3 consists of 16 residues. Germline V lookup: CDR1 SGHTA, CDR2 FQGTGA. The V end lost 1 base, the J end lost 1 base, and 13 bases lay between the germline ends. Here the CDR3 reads CASSLKGRGANTEAFF. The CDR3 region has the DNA TGTGCCAGCAGCTTAAAGGGGCGGGGGGCGAACACTGAAGCTTTCTTT.

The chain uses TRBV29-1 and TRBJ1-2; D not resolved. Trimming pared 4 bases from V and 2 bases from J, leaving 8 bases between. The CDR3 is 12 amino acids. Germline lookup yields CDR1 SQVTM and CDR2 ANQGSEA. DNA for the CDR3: TGCAGCGTTGTTGGAGAAAACTATGGCTACACCTTC. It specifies CSVVGENYGYTF.

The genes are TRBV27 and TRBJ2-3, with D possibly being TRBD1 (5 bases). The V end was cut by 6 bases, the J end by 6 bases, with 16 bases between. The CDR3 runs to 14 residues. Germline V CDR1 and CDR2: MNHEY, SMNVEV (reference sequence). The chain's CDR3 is CASSPIQGSDTQYF. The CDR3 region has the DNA TGTGCCAGCAGCCCAATCCAGGGCAGCGATACGCAGTATTTT.

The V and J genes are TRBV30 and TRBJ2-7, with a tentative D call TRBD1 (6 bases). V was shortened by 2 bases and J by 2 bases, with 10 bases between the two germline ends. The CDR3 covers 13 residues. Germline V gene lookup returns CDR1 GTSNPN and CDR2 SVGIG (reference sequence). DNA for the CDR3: TGTGCCTGGAGTTTGGACAGAACCTACGAGCAGTACTTC. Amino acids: CAWSLDRTYEQYF.

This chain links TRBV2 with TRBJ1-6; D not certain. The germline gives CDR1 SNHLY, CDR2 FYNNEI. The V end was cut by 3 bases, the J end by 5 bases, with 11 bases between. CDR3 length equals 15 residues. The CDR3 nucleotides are TGTGCCAGCAGTGACCGACGGAGGAATAATTCACCCCTCCACTTT. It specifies CASSDRRRNNSPLHF.

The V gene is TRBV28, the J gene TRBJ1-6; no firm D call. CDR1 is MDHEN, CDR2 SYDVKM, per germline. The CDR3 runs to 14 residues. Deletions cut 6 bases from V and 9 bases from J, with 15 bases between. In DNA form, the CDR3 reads TGTGCCAGCAGGTTAAACCCCCGCGGTTCACCCCTCCACTTT. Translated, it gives CASRLNPRGSPLHF.